This is a list of T cell receptor beta chains from one sample in a study of OX40 agonist ivuxolimab in advanced cancers. Method: immunoSEQ multiplex PCR; TCRdb's copy keeps in-frame clones and lacks some. The table includes 60,000 to 75,000 clones, about 90% detected once. This sample comprised CD4+ or CD8+ T cells sorted from blood, obtained in a trial of the OX40 agonist ivuxolimab. These receptors all stem from an adult with an advanced solid tumor such as melanoma, head and neck, liver or kidney cancer. Each CDR3 is given without its conserved first and last residue. D genes are given only for firm matches. Clone size is shown for a subset of rows, as once, few, many or a class of expanded clone.

CDR3 protein	J gene	V gene	D gene	clone size
ASSLGTAGEQY	TRBJ2-7	TRBV7-2	-	-
SVDLADSYEQY	TRBJ2-7	TRBV29-1	-	-
ASSPPFGGRGYT	TRBJ1-2	TRBV28	-	-
ASSQLLERDFTGELF	TRBJ2-2	TRBV28	TRBD2	-
ASSTQVGRIRPQH	TRBJ1-5	TRBV5-6	-	-
ASSDSGGDTGELF	TRBJ2-2	TRBV6-4	TRBD1	medium-sized
ASSAGRGYLANEKLF	TRBJ1-4	TRBV7-9	-	-
ASSLGSSEQF	TRBJ2-1	TRBV7-9	-	few
ASSVVAGNTGELF	TRBJ2-2	TRBV7-9	TRBD2	-
ASSSGGGNYGYT	TRBJ1-2	TRBV9	-	-
ATSSPGQGIDEQY	TRBJ2-7	TRBV15	TRBD1	-
ASSQDRQPQETQY	TRBJ2-5	TRBV14	-	-
ASSPRGGSGYQETQY	TRBJ2-5	TRBV11-2	-	-
ASSLSPSREQY	TRBJ2-7	TRBV27	-	-
ASRESTGQGYEQY	TRBJ2-7	TRBV6-6	TRBD1	-
ASIPVGRDLEDTDTQY	TRBJ2-3	TRBV7-9	-	-
ASSLEAGENTGELF	TRBJ2-2	TRBV7-2	TRBD2	-
ASSHQVWTSGNTGELF	TRBJ2-2	TRBV4-1	TRBD2	-
ASRPGTGGRTNEKLF	TRBJ1-4	TRBV27	TRBD1	-
ASSQVLGRGPAGELF	TRBJ2-2	TRBV4-1	TRBD1	-
ASSLGAGPMNTEAF	TRBJ1-1	TRBV7-6	-	-
SVDGQGSTDTQY	TRBJ2-3	TRBV29-1	-	-
ASSLDGMNTEAF	TRBJ1-1	TRBV7-6	-	-
ASSYAERPDTQY	TRBJ2-3	TRBV6-5	-	-
ASGSTGYRNTQY	TRBJ2-3	TRBV12-5	TRBD1	-
ASSFAESTDTQY	TRBJ2-3	TRBV28	-	-
ASSSLWGDYGYT	TRBJ1-2	TRBV27	-	-
ASSQRDRVSIYEQY	-	TRBV6-6	-	once
ASSSRSAGGEETQY	TRBJ2-5	TRBV9	TRBD2	-